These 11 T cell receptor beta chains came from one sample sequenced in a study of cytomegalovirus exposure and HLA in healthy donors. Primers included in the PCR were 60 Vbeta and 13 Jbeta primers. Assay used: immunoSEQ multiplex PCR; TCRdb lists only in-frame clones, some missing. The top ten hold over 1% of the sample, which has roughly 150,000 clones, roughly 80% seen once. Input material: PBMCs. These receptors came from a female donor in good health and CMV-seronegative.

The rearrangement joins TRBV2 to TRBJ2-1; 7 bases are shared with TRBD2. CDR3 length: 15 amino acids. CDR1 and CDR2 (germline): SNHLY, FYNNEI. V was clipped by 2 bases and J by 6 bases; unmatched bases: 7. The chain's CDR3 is CASSEIGGGGNEQFF. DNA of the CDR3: TGTGCCAGCAGTGAAATAGGCGGCGGGGGCAATGAGCAGTTCTTC.

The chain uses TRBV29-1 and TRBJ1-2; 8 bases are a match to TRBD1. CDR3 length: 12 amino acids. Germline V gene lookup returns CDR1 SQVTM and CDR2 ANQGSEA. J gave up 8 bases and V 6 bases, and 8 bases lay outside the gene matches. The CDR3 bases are TGCAGCGTCTCCCCGACAGGGGACGGCTACACCTTC. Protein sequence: CSVSPTGDGYTF.

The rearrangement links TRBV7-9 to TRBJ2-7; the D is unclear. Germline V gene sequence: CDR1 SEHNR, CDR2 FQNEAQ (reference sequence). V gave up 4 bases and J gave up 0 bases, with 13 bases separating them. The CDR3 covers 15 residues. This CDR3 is CASSSPSQSSYEQYF. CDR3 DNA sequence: TGTGCCAGCAGCTCACCCAGTCAATCCTCCTACGAGCAGTACTTC.

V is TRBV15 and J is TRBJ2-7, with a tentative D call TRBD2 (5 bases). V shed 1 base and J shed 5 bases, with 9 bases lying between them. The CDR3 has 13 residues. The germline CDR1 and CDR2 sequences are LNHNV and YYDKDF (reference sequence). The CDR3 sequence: CATSRGLADEQYF. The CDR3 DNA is TGTGCCACCAGCAGAGGGCTAGCTGACGAGCAGTACTTC.

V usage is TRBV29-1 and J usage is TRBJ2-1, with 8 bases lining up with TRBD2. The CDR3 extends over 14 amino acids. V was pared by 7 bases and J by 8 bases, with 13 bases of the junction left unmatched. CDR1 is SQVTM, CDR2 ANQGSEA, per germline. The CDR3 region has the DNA TGCAGCGGAGTGGCGGGAGGAATGGTTGATGAGCAGTTCTTC. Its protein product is CSGVAGGMVDEQFF.

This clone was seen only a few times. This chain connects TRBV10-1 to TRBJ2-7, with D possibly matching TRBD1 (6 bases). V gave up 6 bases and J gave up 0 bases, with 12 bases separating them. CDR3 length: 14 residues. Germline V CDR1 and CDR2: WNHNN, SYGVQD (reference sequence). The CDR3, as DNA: TGCGCCAGCAGCCCCGGGACATGCTCCTACGAGCAGTACTTC. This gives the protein CASSPGTCSYEQYF.

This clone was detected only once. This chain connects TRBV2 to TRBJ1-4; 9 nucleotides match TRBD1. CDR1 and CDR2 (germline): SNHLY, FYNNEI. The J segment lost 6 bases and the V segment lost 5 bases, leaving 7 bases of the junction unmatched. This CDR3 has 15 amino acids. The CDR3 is CASSSADRGDEKLFF. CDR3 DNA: TGTGCCAGCAGTTCCGCGGACAGGGGAGATGAAAAACTGTTTTTT.

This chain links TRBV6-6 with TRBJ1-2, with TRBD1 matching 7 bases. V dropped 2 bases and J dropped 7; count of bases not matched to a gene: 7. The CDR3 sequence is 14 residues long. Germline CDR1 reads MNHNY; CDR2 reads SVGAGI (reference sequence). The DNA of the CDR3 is TGTGCCAGCAGTTACGAAGGGGGCGCCATTGGCTACACCTTC. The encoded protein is CASSYEGGAIGYTF.

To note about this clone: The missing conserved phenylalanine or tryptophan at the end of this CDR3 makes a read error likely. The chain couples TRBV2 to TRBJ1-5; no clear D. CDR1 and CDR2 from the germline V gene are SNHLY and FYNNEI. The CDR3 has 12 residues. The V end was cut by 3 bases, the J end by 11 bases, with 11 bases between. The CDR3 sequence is CASSDGLWAQHV. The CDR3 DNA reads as TGTGCCAGCAGTGATGGCCTGTGGGCCCAGCATGTT.

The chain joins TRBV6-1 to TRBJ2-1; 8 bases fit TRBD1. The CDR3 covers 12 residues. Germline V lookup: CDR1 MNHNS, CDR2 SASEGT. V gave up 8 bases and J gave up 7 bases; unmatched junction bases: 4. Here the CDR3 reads CASADRVNEQFF. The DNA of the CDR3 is TGTGCCAGCGCGGACAGGGTGAATGAGCAGTTCTTC.

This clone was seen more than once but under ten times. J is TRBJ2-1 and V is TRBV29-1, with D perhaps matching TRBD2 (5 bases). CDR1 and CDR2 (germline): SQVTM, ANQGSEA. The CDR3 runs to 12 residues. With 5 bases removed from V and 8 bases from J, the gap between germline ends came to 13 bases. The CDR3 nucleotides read TGCAGCGTTTCCCCCGGGAAGCATGAGCAGTTCTTC. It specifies CSVSPGKHEQFF.